Detailed here is one T cell receptor beta chain. The data were taken from a study of technical replicates of blood from a few donors. Germline CDR1 MNHEY, CDR2 SVGAGI. Trimming removed 0 bases at V and 4 bases at J, with 10 bases between. CDR3 size: 15 residues. Assay: immunoSEQ multiplex PCR; the TCRdb copy retains only in-frame clones and omits some. Here the sample spans 75,000 to 90,000 clones, 90% to 95% being singletons. Material for sequencing was T cells isolated from PBMCs. The TCR was taken from a human donor in good health. This chain uses TRBV6-5 with TRBJ1-5; no clear D gene. The CDR3 sequence is CASSYSVAGNQPQHF. The CDR3 DNA reads TGTGCCAGCAGTTACTCTGTGGCGGGGAATCAGCCCCAGCATTTT.